The text below deals with one T cell receptor beta chain. The clone's antigen remains unknown. Base qualities are not provided; no much larger clone lies one nucleotide away. The CDR3 regions of human TCRbeta chains were subjected to immunosequencing. The published analysis was carried out like this. Repertoire TCRs were matched against a reference library of SARS-CoV-2-specific TCRs generated with the MIRA antigen-specificity platform. Breadth was defined as the fraction of unique TCRs that were SARS-CoV-2-associated. Depth was defined as the fraction of total T cells that were SARS-CoV-2-associated. Each spike-specific TCR was assigned to its reactive spike region and to a CD4 or CD8 class using the MIRA data. Log10-transformed breadth and depth values were compared by one-way ANOVA with Sidak's multiple comparisons tests. TCRdb retrieved this table from immuneACCESS and kept in-frame rearrangements only. Not all clones are present; in checked studies, unresolved V genes account for under half, and no reason is known for the remainder. V, J and clone size are those of that table, while D and trimming were read from the DNA. The sample table holds some 200,000 clones, of which roughly 92% were seen once. Roughly 1.7% of the sample rests with the top ten.

The sample's time point label, decoded: about 28 days (+/-7) after the second vaccine dose. Because spike-specific TCR depth and breadth did not differ between the two schedules, AZD1222 recipients who got a second dose at roughly 4 weeks were pooled with those who got a second dose at roughly 12 weeks. Samples from vaccinated people were obtained from the UK trials COV001 and COV002, which included a single-blind randomized controlled phase 2/3 trial of AZD1222 (ChAdOx1 nCoV-19) in healthy adults. For TCRbeta chain sequencing, PBMC samples were collected from trial participants at day 0 and at day 28 after the second dose. The sample originates from a study of T cell responses to AZD1222 COVID-19 vaccine (dated by TCRdb to the early 2020s). With respect to the entire study: A total of just over 230 trial participants underwent TCR sequencing, of whom some 210 received two doses of AZD1222 and some 26 received two doses of the MenACWY control vaccine. Trial participants were enrolled by age into subgroups of 18-55, 56-69 and 70-plus years, and roughly 150, 30 and 60 TCR-sequenced participants, respectively, were included in these subgroups. Results and caveats for the whole study, not just this receptor: In the small 56-69-year group, the increase in depth fell short of significance, most likely because of low power. Participants were mostly white British and included more females than males, and it was suggested by the authors that clonal diversity may have been underestimated. The whole spike protein was spanned by vaccine-associated CD4 TCRs, and dominant responses were seen in regions 160-218 and 743-854. A significant rise in spike-specific TCR breadth and depth was observed after two AZD1222 doses relative to day 0 and relative to MenACWY recipients. Reportedly, almost half of the unique spike-specific TCRs recognized epitopes lying outside the regions that are mutated in the B.1.351 and B.1.1.7 variants. Because no day 14 peak-response samples were available, the repertoires could be characterized only after the peak T cell response. Conclusions about previously exposed vaccinees are limited because only a handful of AZD1222 recipients were SARS-CoV-2 seropositive at baseline.

The CDR3 holds 13 amino acids from the cysteine to the phenylalanine. The kept DNA is CDR3 alone, 39 bases in frame from the first base. Trimming removed 6 bases from V and 8 bases from J, leaving 13 bases between the germline ends. CDR1 and CDR2 (MNHEY, SVGAGI) derive from the germline V gene. The rearrangement joined TRBV6-5 to TRBJ1-4; a weak D assignment points to TRBD1 (6 bases agree). The source material was peripheral blood, sampled 28 days after the second AZD1222 dose. The TCR sequence derives from an adult who received the AZD1222 COVID-19 vaccine. For the CDR3, the sequence is CASRDTGNEKLFF. The DNA sequence reads TGTGCCAGCAGAGACACAGGGAACGAAAAACTGTTTTTT.